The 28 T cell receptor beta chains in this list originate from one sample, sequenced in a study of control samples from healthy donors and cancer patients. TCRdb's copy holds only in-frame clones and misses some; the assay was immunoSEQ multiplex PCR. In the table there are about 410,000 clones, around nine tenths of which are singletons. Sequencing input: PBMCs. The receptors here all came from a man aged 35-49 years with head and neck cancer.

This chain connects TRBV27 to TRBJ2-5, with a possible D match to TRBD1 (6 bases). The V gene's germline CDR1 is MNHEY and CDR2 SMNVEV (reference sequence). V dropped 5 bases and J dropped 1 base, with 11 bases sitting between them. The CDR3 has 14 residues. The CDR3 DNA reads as TGTGCCAGCAGTCACGGACAGCTCCAAGAGACCCAGTACTTC. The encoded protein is CASSHGQLQETQYF.

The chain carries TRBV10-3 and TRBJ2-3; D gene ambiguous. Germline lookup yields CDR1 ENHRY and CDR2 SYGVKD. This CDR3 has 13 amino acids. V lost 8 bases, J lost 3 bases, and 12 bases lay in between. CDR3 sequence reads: CAIALEGTDTQYF. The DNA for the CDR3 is TGTGCCATCGCCCTAGAAGGGACAGATACGCAGTATTTT.

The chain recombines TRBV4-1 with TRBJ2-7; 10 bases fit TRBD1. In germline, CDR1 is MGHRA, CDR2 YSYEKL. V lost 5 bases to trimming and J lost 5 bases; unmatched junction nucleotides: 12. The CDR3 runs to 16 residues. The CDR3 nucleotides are TGCGCCAGCAGCAGCCACGACGGGACAGGGGATCACGAGCAGTACTTC. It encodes CASSSHDGTGDHEQYF.

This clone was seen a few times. The CDR3 spells CAWSLQVNTEAFF. CDR3 nucleotides: TGTGCCTGGAGCTTACAAGTAAACACTGAAGCTTTCTTT. V gene TRBV30 combines with J gene TRBJ1-1; D unclear. Germline CDR1 is GTSNPN and CDR2 is SVGIG (reference sequence). The CDR3 sequence is 13 residues long. The V gene lost 3 bases and the J gene lost 2 bases, with 10 bases spanning the gap.

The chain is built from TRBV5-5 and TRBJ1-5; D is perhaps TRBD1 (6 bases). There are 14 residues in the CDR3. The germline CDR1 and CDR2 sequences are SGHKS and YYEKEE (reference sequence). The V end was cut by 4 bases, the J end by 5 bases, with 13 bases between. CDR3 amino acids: CASSPWGLDQPQHF. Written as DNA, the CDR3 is TGTGCCAGCAGCCCTTGGGGGCTGGATCAGCCCCAGCATTTT.

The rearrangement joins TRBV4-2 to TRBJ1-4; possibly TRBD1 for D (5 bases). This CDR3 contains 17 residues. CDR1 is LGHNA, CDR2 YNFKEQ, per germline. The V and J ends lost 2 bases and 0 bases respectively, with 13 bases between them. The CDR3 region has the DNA TGTGCCAGCAGCCAAATCGGGGACCCCTCAACTAATGAAAAACTGTTTTTT. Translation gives CASSQIGDPSTNEKLFF.

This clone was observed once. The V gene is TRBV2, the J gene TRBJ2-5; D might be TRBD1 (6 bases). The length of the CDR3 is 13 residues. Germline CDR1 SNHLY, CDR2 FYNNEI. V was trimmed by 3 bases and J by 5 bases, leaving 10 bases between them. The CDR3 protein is CASSESGAETQYF. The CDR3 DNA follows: TGTGCCAGCAGTGAGTCAGGGGCGGAGACCCAGTACTTC.

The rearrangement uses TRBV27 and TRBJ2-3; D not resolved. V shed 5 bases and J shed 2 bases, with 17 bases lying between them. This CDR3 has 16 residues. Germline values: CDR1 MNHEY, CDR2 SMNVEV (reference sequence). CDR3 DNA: TGTGCCAGCAGTCCCTTTGCCGGAAAATACACAGATACGCAGTATTTT. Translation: CASSPFAGKYTDTQYF.

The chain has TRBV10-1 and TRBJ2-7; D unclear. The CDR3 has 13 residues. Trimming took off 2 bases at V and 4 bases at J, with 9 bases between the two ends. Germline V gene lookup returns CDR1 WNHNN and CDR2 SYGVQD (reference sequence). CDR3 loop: CASSERVTYEQYF. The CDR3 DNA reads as TGCGCCAGCAGTGAGAGGGTTACGTACGAGCAGTACTTC.

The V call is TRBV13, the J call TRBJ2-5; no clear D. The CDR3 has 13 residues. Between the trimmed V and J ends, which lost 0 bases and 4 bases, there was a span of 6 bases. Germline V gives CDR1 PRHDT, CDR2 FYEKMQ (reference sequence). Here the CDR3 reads CASSLGSGETQYF. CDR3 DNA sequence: TGTGCCAGCAGCTTAGGATCGGGAGAGACCCAGTACTTC. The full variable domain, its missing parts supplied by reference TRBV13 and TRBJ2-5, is AAGVIQSPRHLIKEKRETATLKCYPIPRHDTVYWYQQGPGQDPQFLISFYEKMQSDKGSIPDRFSAQQFSDYHSELNMSSLELGDSALYFCASSLGSGETQYFGPGTRLLVL.

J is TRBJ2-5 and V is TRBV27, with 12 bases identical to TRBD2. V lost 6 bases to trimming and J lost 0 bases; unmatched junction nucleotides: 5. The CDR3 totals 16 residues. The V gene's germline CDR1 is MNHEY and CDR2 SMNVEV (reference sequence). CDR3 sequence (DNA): TGTGCCAGCAGGTCCGGGACTAGCGGGTACCAAGAGACCCAGTACTTC. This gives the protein CASRSGTSGYQETQYF.

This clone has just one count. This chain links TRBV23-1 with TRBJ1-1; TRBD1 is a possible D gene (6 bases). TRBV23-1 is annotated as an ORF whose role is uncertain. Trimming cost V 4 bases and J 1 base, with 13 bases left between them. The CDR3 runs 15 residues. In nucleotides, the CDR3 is TGCGCCAGCAGTCTGGGGGGACATAAGAACACTGAAGCTTTCTTT. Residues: CASSLGGHKNTEAFF.

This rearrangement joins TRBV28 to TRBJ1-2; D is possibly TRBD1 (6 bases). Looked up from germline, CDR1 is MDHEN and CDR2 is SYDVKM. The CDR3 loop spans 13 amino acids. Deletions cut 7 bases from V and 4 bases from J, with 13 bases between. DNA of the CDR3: TGTGCCAGCATTGGACAGCCTGCCTATGGCTACACCTTC. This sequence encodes CASIGQPAYGYTF.

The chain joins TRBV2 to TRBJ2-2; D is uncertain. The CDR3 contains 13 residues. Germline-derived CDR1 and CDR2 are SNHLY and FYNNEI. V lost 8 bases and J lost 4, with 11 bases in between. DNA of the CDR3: TGTGCCAGCTCCTGGTCGGGCACCGGGGAGCTGTTTTTT. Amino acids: CASSWSGTGELFF.

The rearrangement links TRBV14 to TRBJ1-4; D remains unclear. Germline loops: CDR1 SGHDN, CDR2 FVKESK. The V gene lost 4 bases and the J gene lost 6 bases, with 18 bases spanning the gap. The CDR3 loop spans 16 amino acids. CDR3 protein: CASSRIPGKSDEKLFF. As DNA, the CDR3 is TGTGCCAGCAGCCGCATTCCGGGCAAGTCGGATGAAAAACTGTTTTTT.

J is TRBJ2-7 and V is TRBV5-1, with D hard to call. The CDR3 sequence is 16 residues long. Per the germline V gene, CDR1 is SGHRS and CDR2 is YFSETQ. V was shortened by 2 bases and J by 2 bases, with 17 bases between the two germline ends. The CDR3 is CASSLYVADGAYEQYF. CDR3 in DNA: TGCGCCAGCAGCTTATACGTTGCGGACGGAGCCTACGAGCAGTACTTC.

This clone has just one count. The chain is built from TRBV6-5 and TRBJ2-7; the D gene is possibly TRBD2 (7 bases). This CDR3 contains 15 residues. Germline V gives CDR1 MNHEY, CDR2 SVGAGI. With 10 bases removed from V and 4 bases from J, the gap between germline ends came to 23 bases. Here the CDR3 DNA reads TGTGCCACTGCCCCGGAGGGGGGGAGGGCTTACGAGCAGTACTTC. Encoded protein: CATAPEGGRAYEQYF.

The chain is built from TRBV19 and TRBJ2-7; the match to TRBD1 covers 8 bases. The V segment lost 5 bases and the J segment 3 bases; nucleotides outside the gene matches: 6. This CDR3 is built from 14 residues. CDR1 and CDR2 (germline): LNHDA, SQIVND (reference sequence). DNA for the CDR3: TGTGCCAGTAGTCCCGGACAGGGAATCTACGAGCAGTACTTC. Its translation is CASSPGQGIYEQYF. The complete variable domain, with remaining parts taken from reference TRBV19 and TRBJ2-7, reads DGGITQSPKYLFRKEGQNVTLSCEQNLNHDAMYWYRQDPGQGLRLIYYSQIVNDFQKGDIAEGYSVSREKKESFPLTVTSAQKNPTAFYLCASSPGQGIYEQYFGPGTRLTVT.

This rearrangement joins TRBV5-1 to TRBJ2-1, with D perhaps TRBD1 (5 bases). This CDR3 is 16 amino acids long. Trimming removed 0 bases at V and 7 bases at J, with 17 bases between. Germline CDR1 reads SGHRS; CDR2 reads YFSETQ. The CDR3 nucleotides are TGCGCCAGCAGCTTGGTGGGGCAGACAATGAGGAATGAGCAGTTCTTC. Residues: CASSLVGQTMRNEQFF.

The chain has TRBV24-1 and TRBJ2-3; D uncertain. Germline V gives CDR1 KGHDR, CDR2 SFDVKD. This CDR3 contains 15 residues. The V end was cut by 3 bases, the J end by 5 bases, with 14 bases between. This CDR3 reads CATSDPLSPVDTQYF. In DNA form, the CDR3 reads TGTGCCACCAGTGATCCCCTGTCTCCCGTAGATACGCAGTATTTT.

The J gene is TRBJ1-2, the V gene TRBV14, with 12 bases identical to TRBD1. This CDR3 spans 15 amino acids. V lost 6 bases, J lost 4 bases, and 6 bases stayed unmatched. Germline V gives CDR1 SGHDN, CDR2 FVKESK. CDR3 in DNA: TGTGCCAGCAGGGGGACAGGGGGCTGGGGCTATGGCTACACCTTC. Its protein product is CASRGTGGWGYGYTF.

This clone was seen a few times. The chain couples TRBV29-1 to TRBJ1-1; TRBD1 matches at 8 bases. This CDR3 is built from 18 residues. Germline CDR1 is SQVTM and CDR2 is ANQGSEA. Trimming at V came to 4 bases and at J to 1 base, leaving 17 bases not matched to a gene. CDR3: CSVGGQGTGMTGNTEAFF. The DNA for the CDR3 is TGCAGCGTTGGCGGACAAGGGACAGGCATGACCGGGAACACTGAAGCTTTCTTT.

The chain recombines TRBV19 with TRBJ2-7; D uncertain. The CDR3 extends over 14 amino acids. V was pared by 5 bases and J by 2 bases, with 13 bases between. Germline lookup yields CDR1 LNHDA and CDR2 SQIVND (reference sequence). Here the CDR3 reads CASSPLLQAYEQYF. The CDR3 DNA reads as TGTGCCAGTAGTCCCCTCCTACAAGCCTACGAGCAGTACTTC.

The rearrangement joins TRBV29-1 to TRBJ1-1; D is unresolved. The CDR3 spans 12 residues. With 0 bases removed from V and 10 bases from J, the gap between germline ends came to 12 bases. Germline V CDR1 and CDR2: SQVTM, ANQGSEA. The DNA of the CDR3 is TGCAGCGTTGAAGAAAGAATGGGTGGAGCTTTCTTT. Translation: CSVEERMGGAFF.

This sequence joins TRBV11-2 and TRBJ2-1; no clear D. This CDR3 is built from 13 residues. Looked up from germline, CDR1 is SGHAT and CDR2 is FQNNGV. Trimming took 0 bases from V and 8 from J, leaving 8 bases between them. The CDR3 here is CASSLDPNYEQFF. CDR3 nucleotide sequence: TGTGCCAGCAGCTTAGATCCCAATTATGAGCAGTTCTTC.

CDR3 in DNA: TGTGCCAGCAGTGAATATTATGAGACAGCTAATGAAAAACTGTTTTTT. Amino acids: CASSEYYETANEKLFF. The gene calls are TRBV25-1 and TRBJ1-4, with D tentatively TRBD1 (5 bases). Germline lookup yields CDR1 MGHDK and CDR2 SYGVNS. This CDR3 region has 16 residues. The V end lost 0 bases, the J end lost 3 bases, and 11 bases lay between the germline ends.

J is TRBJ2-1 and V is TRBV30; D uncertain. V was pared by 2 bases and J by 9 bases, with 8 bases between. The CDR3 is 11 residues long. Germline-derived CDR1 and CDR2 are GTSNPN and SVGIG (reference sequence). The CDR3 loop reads CAWSLSSEQFF. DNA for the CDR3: TGTGCCTGGAGTCTGAGTTCTGAGCAGTTCTTC.

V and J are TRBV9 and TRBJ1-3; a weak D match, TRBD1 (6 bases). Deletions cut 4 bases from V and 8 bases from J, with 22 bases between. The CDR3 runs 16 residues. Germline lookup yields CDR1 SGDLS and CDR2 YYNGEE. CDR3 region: CASSTGPPQGLYTIYF. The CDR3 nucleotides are TGTGCCAGCAGCACCGGCCCCCCACAGGGATTGTACACCATATATTTT.